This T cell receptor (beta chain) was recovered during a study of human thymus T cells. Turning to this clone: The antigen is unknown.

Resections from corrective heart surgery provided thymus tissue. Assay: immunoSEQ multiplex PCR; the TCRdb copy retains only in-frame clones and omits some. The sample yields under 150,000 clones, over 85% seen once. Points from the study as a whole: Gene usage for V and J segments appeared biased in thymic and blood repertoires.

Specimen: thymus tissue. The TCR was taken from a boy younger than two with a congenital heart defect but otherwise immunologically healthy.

The CDR3, as DNA: TGTGCCTGGAGTACCGGACAGCCCTCTGGGGCCAACGTCCTGACTTTC. The encoded protein is CAWSTGQPSGANVLTF. The V call is TRBV30, the J call TRBJ2-6, with D perhaps TRBD1 (6 bases). Trimming removed 2 bases from V and 0 bases from J, with 11 bases in between. CDR3 size: 16 residues. Germline CDR1 is GTSNPN and CDR2 is SVGIG (reference sequence).